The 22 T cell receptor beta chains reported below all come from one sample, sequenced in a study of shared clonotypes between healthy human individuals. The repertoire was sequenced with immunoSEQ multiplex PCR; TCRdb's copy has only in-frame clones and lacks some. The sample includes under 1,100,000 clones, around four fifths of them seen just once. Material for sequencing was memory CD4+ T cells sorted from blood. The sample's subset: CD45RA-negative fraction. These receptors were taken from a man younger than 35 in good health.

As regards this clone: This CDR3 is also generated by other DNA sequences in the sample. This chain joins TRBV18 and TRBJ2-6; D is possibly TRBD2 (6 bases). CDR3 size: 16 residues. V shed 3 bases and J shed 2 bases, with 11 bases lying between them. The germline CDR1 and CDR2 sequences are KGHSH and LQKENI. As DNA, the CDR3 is TGTGCCAGCTCACCGCCCGGGGGAGCTGGGGCCAACGTCCTGACTTTC. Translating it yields CASSPPGGAGANVLTF.

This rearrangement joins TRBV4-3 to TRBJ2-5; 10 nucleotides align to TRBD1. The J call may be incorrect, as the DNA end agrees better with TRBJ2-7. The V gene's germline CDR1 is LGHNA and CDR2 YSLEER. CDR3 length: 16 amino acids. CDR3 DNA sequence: TGCGCCAGCAGCCTCTCCCCCGGGACAGGGGAAGACGAGCAGTACTTC. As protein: CASSLSPGTGEDEQYF.

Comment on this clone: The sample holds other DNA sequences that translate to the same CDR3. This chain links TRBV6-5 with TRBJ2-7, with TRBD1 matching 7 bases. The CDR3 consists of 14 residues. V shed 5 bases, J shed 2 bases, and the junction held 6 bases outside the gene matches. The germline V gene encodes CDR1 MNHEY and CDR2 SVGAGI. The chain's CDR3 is CASSRQGGAYEQYF. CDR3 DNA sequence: TGTGCCAGCAGTCGACAGGGCGGCGCCTACGAGCAGTACTTC.

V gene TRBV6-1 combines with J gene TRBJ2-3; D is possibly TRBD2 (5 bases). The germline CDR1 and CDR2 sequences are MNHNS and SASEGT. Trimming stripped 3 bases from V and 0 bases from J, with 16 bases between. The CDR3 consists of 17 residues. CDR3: CASSDPLAAPSTDTQYF. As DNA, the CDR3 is TGTGCCAGCAGTGACCCCCTAGCAGCTCCTAGCACAGATACGCAGTATTTT.

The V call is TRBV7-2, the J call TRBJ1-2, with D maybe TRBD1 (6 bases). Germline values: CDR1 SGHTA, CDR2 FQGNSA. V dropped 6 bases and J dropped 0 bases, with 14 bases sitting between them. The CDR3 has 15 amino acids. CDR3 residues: CASRLTGTTNYGYTF. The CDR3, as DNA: TGTGCCAGCAGACTTACAGGGACCACTAACTATGGCTACACCTTC.

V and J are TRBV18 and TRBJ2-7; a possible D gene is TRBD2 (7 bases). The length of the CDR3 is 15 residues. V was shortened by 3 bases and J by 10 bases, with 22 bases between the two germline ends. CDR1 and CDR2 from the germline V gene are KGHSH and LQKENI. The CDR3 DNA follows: TGTGCCAGCTCACCTTCCGGGGGCAGGGAGGGAGATCAGTACTTC. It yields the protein CASSPSGGREGDQYF.

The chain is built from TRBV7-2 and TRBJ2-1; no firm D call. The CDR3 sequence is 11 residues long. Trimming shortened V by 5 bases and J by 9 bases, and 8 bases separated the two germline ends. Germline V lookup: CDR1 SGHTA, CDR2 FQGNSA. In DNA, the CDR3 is TGTGCCAGCAGCCCCATCTCTGAGCAGTTCTTC. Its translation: CASSPISEQFF.

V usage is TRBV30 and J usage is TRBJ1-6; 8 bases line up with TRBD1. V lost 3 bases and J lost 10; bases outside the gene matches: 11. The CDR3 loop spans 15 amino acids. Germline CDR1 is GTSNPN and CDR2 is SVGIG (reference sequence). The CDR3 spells CAWRVSDRGPSPLHF. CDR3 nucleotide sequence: TGTGCCTGGAGGGTCTCAGACAGGGGACCATCACCCCTCCACTTT.

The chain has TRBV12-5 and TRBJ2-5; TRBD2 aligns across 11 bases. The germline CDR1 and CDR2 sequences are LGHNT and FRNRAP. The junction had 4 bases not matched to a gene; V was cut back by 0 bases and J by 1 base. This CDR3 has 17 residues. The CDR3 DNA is TGTGCTAGTGGTTTGGTGTTACTAGCGGGAGTCCAAGAGACCCAGTACTTC. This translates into CASGLVLLAGVQETQYF.

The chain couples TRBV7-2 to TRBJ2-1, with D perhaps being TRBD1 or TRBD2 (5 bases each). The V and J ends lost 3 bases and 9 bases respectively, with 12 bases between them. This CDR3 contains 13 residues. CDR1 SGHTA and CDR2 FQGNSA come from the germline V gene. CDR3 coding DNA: TGTGCCAGCAGCTTGGGACGGACACTTGAGCAGTTCTTC. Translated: CASSLGRTLEQFF. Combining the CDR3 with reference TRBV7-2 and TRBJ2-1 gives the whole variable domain GAGVSQSPSNKVTEKGKDVELRCDPISGHTALYWYRQSLGQGLEFLIYFQGNSAPDKSGLPSDRFSAERTGGSVSTLTIQRTQQEDSAVYLCASSLGRTLEQFFGPGTRLTVL.

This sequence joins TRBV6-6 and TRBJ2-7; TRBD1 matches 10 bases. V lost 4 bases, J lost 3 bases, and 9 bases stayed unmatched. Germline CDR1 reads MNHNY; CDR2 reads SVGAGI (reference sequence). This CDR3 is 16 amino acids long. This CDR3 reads CASSLGGQGLHYEQYF. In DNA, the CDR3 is TGTGCCAGCAGTTTGGGGGGACAGGGGCTCCACTACGAGCAGTACTTC.

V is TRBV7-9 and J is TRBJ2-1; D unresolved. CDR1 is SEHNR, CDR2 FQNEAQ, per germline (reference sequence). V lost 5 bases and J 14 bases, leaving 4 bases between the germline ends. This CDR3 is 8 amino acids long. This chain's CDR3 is CASSPKFF. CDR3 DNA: TGTGCCAGCAGCCCCAAGTTCTTC.

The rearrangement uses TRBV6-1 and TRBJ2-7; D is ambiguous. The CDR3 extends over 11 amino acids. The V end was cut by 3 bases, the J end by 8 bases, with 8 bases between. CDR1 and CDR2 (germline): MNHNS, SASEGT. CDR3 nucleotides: TGTGCCAGCAGTGATGGTAGCAAGCAGTACTTC. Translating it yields CASSDGSKQYF.

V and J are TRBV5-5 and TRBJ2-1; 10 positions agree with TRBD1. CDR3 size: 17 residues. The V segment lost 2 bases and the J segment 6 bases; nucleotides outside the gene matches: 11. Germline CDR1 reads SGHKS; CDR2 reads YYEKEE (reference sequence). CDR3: CASSFSLTGQGFNEQFF. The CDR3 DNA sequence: TGTGCCAGCAGCTTTTCCTTAACGGGACAGGGGTTCAATGAGCAGTTCTTC.

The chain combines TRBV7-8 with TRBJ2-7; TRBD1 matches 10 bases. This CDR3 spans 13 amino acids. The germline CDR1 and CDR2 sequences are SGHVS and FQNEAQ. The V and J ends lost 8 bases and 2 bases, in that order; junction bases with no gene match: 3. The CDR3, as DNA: TGTGCCAGCCGGGACAGGGGCGCCTACGAGCAGTACTTC. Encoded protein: CASRDRGAYEQYF.

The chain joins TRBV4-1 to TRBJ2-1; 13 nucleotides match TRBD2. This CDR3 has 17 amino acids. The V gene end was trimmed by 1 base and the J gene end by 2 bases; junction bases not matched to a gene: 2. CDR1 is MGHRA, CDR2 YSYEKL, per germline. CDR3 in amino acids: CASSQGTSGSAYNEQFF. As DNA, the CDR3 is TGCGCCAGCAGCCAAGGGACTAGCGGGAGCGCCTACAATGAGCAGTTCTTC.

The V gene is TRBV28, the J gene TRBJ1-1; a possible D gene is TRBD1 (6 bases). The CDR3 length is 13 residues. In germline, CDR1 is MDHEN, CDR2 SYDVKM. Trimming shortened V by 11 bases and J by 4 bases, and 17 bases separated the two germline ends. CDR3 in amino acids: CAASSTGSTEAFF. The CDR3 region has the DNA TGTGCCGCAAGCAGTACAGGGTCCACTGAAGCTTTCTTT. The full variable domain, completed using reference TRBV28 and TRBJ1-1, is DVKVTQSSRYLVKRTGEKVFLECVQDMDHENMFWYRQDPGLGLRLIYFSYDVKMKEKGDIPEGYSVSREKKERFSLILESASTNQTSMYLCAASSTGSTEAFFGQGTRLTVV.

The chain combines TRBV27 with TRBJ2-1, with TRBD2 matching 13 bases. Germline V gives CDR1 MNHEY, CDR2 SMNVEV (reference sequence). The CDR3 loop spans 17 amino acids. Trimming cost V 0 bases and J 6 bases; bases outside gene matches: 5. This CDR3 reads CASSLSGLAGVFNEQFF. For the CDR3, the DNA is TGTGCCAGCAGTTTATCCGGACTAGCGGGAGTTTTCAATGAGCAGTTCTTC.

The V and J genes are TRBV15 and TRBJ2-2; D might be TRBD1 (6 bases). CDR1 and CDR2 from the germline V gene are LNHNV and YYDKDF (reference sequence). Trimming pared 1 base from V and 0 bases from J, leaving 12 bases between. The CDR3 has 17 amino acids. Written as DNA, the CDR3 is TGTGCCACCAGCAGAGGACCTAGGGGGTCGAACACCGGGGAGCTGTTTTTT. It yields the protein CATSRGPRGSNTGELFF.

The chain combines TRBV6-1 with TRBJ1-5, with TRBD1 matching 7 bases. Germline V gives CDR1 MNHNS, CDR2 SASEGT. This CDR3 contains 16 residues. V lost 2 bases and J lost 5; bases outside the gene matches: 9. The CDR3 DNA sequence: TGTGCCAGCAGTGAATACGGGACAGAAGGCTATCAGCCCCAGCATTTT. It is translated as CASSEYGTEGYQPQHF.

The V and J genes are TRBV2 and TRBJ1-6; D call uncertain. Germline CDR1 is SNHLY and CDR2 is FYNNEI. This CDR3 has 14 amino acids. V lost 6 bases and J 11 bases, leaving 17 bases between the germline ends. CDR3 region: CASRGIAGTAPLHF. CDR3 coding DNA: TGTGCCAGCAGGGGGATCGCGGGTACGGCACCCCTCCACTTT.

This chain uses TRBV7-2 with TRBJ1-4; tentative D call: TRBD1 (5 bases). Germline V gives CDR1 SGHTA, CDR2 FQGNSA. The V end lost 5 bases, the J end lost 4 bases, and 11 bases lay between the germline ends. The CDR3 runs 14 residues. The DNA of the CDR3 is TGTGCCAGCAGCGTACAGGTGTATAATGAAAAACTGTTTTTT. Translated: CASSVQVYNEKLFF. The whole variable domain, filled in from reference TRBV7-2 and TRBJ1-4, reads GAGVSQSPSNKVTEKGKDVELRCDPISGHTALYWYRQSLGQGLEFLIYFQGNSAPDKSGLPSDRFSAERTGGSVSTLTIQRTQQEDSAVYLCASSVQVYNEKLFFGSGTQLSVL.